This is a list of T cell receptor beta chains from one sample in a study of T-cell memory formation after mild COVID-19. TCRdb reprocessed the 5' RACE reads via MiXCR and lists one record per CDR3 protein. The table has hundreds of thousands of distinct CDR3 sequences, 7.5% to 9.5% seen once. Sequenced material: PBMCs or a T cell subset sorted from them (not recorded which). Source of these receptors: a young man who had mild COVID-19 (a few samples of this study predate the infection). Cell type and time point are not known. Each CDR3 is given with its conserved first and last residue. The order of the fields is V gene, CDR3 protein.

v_gene: TRBV5-1; CDR3aa: CASSARTGQYTYEQYF
v_gene: TRBV5-1; CDR3aa: CASSRGPGDSRNTIYF
v_gene: TRBV25-1; CDR3aa: CASSPKARFGNTIYF
v_gene: TRBV15; CDR3aa: CATSRQGSAGELFF
v_gene: TRBV18; CDR3aa: CASSPGSGQPQHF
v_gene: TRBV4-3; CDR3aa: CASSLAGGPFGELFF
v_gene: TRBV18; CDR3aa: CASSPSRGRNDYGYTF
v_gene: TRBV12-3/TRBV12-4; CDR3aa: CASSSVRGSAWGTDTQYF
v_gene: TRBV7-2; CDR3aa: CASSSSPGGFYNEQFF
v_gene: TRBV4-1; CDR3aa: CASSQVTPRGTSSEQYF
v_gene: TRBV4-1; CDR3aa: CASSQDQGSNEQFF
v_gene: TRBV7-2; CDR3aa: CASRRNRAAGEKLFF
v_gene: TRBV10-3; CDR3aa: CAISEALDRVFVRANYGYTF
v_gene: TRBV2; CDR3aa: CASSVQGPNTGELFF
v_gene: TRBV5-1; CDR3aa: CASRLGTSSGQETQYF
v_gene: TRBV12-3/TRBV12-4; CDR3aa: CASRPGGRTPLHF
v_gene: TRBV12-3/TRBV12-4; CDR3aa: CASSRTGNNYGYTF
v_gene: TRBV10-3; CDR3aa: CAISESGANSGASVLTF
v_gene: TRBV7-2; CDR3aa: CASSPGPWDYGYTF
v_gene: TRBV7-3; CDR3aa: CASSHLTSGASTDTQYF
v_gene: TRBV5-4; CDR3aa: CASSLEGAVNTGELFF
v_gene: TRBV12-3/TRBV12-4; CDR3aa: CASSPGGHRDTQYF
v_gene: TRBV15; CDR3aa: CATSRDSQGNQPQHF
v_gene: TRBV12-3/TRBV12-4; CDR3aa: CASSLNSLLRALGTDTQYF
v_gene: TRBV5-1; CDR3aa: CASSRTGGIVNEQFF
v_gene: TRBV6-2/TRBV6-3; CDR3aa: CASRSTRGWSEQYF
v_gene: TRBV6-2/TRBV6-3; CDR3aa: CASSYGYGSPLHF
v_gene: TRBV5-1; CDR3aa: CASSRQGPNYGYTF
v_gene: TRBV4-3; CDR3aa: CASSQLSTRNEQFF
v_gene: TRBV12-3/TRBV12-4; CDR3aa: CASNWGRGQGETQYF
v_gene: TRBV4-3; CDR3aa: CASSQDQAATDTQYF
v_gene: TRBV6-1; CDR3aa: CASSEVGTSVETQYF
v_gene: TRBV7-2; CDR3aa: CASSRVGTAAGETQYF
v_gene: TRBV12-5; CDR3aa: CASGSGDGGNTIYF
v_gene: TRBV11-2; CDR3aa: CASSLVGGIHTGELFF
v_gene: TRBV7-2; CDR3aa: CASSLMGRTTNEKLFF
v_gene: TRBV6-6; CDR3aa: CASVGGPQETQYF
v_gene: TRBV20-1; CDR3aa: CSAPAGQQFF
v_gene: TRBV28; CDR3aa: CASSFSGSSYNEQFF
v_gene: TRBV7-2; CDR3aa: CASMGQLPYNEQFF
v_gene: TRBV5-1; CDR3aa: CASSLVDANTGELFF
v_gene: TRBV5-1; CDR3aa: CASSPRTGRETQYF
v_gene: TRBV5-6; CDR3aa: CASSLKVGQPQHF
v_gene: TRBV5-4; CDR3aa: CASSPQTGVNLPEAFF
v_gene: TRBV12-3/TRBV12-4; CDR3aa: CASSSGSGVTDTQYF
v_gene: TRBV10-3; CDR3aa: CAISERPSGNTIYF
v_gene: TRBV6-5; CDR3aa: CASRREHRENYGYTF
v_gene: TRBV12-3/TRBV12-4; CDR3aa: CASTSGGRTGELFF
v_gene: TRBV20-1; CDR3aa: CSAPTGSRVGAFF
v_gene: TRBV19; CDR3aa: CASSMWTGIVQETQYF
v_gene: TRBV2; CDR3aa: CASRLGTENTEAFF
v_gene: TRBV4-3; CDR3aa: CASSQVLGNSYNEQFF
v_gene: TRBV3-1; CDR3aa: CASSQKPRVRQPQHF
v_gene: TRBV6-1; CDR3aa: CASSEVSGGGRNEQFF
v_gene: TRBV6-1; CDR3aa: CASSEIGPSQPQHF
v_gene: TRBV6-1; CDR3aa: CASMWRDGYTF